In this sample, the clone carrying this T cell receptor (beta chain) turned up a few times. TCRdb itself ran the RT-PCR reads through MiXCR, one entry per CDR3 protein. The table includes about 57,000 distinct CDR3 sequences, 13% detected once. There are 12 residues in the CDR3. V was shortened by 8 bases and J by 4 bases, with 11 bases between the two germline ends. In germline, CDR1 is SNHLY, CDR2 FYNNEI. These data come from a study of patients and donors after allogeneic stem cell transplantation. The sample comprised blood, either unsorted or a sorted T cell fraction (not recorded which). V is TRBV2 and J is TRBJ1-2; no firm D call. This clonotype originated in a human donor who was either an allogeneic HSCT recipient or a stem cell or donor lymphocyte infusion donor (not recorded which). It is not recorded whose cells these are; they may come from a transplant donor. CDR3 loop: CASWSPRYGYTF. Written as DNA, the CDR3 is TGTGCCAGCTGGTCCCCTCGCTATGGCTACACCTTC.